The sequence of this T cell receptor beta chain was determined in a study of T cells in Graves' hyperthyroidism and ophthalmopathy. The CDR3 covers 17 residues. V lost 4 bases, J lost 0 bases, and 8 bases stayed unmatched. The V gene's germline CDR1 is MNHEY and CDR2 SVGEGT. On this clonotype itself: Its antigen is not identified.

Study-level results: Peripheral blood also featured most of the thyroid clonotypes expanded above 0.001. For ophthalmopathy, model prediction preceded onset by a median roughly 6.2 months.

Amplification of TCR beta CDR3 regions was performed using RNA transcripts as template. The primer set for the first-round RT-PCR of the TCR CDR3 was HTBI. Via MiXCR, TCRdb re-called the multiplex PCR reads, giving one row per CDR3 protein. The sample shows some 700,000 distinct CDR3 sequences, 15% to 20% of them seen only once. Patients having uncontrolled infection, another autoimmune disease, pregnancy or lactation were not included. On the basis of clinical symptoms, serum thyroxine and TRAb, thyroid ultrasound and orbital computed tomography, diagnoses were made. The rearrangement links TRBV6-2 or TRBV6-3 to TRBJ2-4; 8 bases agree with TRBD1. The sequenced material came from blood. The receptor was isolated from a man in his fifties with Graves' hyperthyroidism. DNA for the CDR3: TGTGCCAGCAGTTTCGCGTCGGACAGGGAAGCCAAAAACATTCAGTACTTC. This codes for CASSFASDREAKNIQYF.